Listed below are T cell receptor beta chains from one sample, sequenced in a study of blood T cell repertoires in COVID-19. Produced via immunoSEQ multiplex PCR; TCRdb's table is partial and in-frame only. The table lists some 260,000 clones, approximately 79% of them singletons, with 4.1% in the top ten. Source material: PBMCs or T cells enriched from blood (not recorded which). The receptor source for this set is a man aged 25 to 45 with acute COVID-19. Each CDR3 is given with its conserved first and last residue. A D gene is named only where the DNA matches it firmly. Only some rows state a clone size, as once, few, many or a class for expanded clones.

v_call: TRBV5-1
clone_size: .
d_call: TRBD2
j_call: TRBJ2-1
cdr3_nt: TGTGCCAGCAGCTCAGCTAGCGGGAGGGTACCCAGTGAGCAGTTCTTC
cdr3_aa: CASSSASGRVPSEQFF

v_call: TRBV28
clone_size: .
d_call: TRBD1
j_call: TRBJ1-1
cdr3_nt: TGTGCCAGCAGTTTCGGGACAGCAGTTCGAAAAGCTTTCTTT
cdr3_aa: CASSFGTAVRKAFF

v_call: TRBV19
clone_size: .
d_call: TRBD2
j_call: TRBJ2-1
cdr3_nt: TGTGCCAGTAGTATAGGGGGGAGGGGTGCAAAGGTCTATGAGCAGTTCTTC
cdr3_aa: CASSIGGRGAKVYEQFF

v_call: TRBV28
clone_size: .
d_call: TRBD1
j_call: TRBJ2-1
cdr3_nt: TGTGCCAGCAACGACAGGGACCTCAATGAGCAGTTCTTC
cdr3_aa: CASNDRDLNEQFF

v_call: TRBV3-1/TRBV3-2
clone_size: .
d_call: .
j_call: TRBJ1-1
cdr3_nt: TGTGCCAGCAGCCAACTTCAGGGGCCCAGTGAAGCTTTCTTT
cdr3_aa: CASSQLQGPSEAFF

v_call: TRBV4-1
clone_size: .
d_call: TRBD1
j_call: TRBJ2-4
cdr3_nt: TGCGCCAGCAGCCAAATTCAGGGGGCGGCCAAAAACATTCAGTACTTC
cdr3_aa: CASSQIQGAAKNIQYF

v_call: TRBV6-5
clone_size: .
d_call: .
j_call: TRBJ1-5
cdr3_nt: TGTGCCAGCAAATTGGACAGTAGCAATCAGCCCCAGCATTTT
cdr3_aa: CASKLDSSNQPQHF

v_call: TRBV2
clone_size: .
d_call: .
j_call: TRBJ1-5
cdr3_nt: TGTGCCAGCAGTGGAAGTCGGTACAATCAGCCCCAGCATTTT
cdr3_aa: CASSGSRYNQPQHF

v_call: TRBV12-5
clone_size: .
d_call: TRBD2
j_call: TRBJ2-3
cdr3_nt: TGTGCTAGTGGTTCCGGGACTAGCGGGACAGATACGCAGTATTTT
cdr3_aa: CASGSGTSGTDTQYF

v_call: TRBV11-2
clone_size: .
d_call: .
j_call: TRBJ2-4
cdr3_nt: TGTGCCAGCAGCTCTCGGGTCTTCGGAAACATTCAGTACTTC
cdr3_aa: CASSSRVFGNIQYF

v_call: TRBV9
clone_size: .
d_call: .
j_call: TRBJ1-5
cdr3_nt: TGTGCCAGCAGTATCTCGGGGGATCAGCCCCAGCATTTT
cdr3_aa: CASSISGDQPQHF

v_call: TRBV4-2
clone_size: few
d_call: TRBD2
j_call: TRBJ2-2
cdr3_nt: TGTGCCAGCAGCCAAGATCATGCTAGCGGGAGGGCCGTTAAGACCGGGGAGCTGTTTTTT
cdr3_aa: CASSQDHASGRAVKTGELFF

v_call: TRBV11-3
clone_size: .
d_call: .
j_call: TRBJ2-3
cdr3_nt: TGTGCCAGCAGCTTAGATTCAGCGGAAAGCACAGATACGCAGTATTTT
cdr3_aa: CASSLDSAESTDTQYF

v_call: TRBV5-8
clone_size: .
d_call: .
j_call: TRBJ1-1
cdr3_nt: TGTGCCAGCAGCCCGGGGACAATCATGAACACTGAAGCTTTCTTT
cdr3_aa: CASSPGTIMNTEAFF

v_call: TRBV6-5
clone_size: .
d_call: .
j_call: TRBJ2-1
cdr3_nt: TGTGCCAGCAGTAAACTAGTCCGGCTAGCCGATGAGCAGTTCTTC
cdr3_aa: CASSKLVRLADEQFF

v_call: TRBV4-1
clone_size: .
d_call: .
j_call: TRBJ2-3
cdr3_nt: TGCGCCAGCAGCCAAGAGGGTACGGCTAGCAGTACGCAGTATTTT
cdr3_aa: CASSQEGTASSTQYF

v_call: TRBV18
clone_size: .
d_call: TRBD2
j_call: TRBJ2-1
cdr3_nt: TGTGCCAGCTCACAGGGACTAGCGGGAGTACACGGTGAGCAGTTCTTC
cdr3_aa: CASSQGLAGVHGEQFF